This T cell receptor beta chain was identified during a study of radiation and T cells in renal cell carcinoma. Treatment indicated: 15 Gy SBRT to primary tumor, nephrectomy 4 weeks later. CDR1 and CDR2 (germline): SGHTA, FQGNSA. There are 12 residues in the CDR3. Trimming stripped 5 bases from V and 9 bases from J, with 11 bases between. In the case of this clone: Its antigen is not known.

Study findings and constraints: Irradiated tumors held more dominant CDR3 motifs than control tumors. Irradiated tumors had higher TCR clonality than control tumors. Pretreatment tumor biopsies were lacking, so baseline clonotypes are unknown.

The data were produced by immunoSEQ multiplex PCR, yet TCRdb's version contains in-frame clones alone and is incomplete. The sample lists 18,000 or so clones, roughly 54% occurring once. The chain employs TRBV7-2 and TRBJ2-4; a possible D gene is TRBD2 (5 bases). The sequence derives from a man aged 45 to 65 with renal cell carcinoma. Here the sequenced sample was tumor tissue, taken from a patient whose treatment included radiotherapy and nephrectomy. CDR3 sequence: CASSPGSVIQYF. CDR3 DNA: TGTGCCAGCAGCCCGGGAAGTGTCATTCAGTACTTC.